This entry concerns a single T cell receptor (beta chain). The specificity of this receptor is unknown. Qualities for individual bases were not recorded, and no much larger clone is one base off. The data were taken from a study of beta chain features in type 1 diabetes (dated by TCRdb to 2016 to 2019). About the investigation overall: No differences in mean age, gender distribution, total cell number or subset yield were found between patients and healthy donors. A total of about 100,000,000 sorted cells were examined across all samples, and RNA yield correlated strongly with the number of cells per subset. The study compared TCRB repertoires of sorted circulating CD4+ T cell subsets between recently diagnosed type 1 diabetes patients and matched healthy donors. Whereas all 28 donors provided naive and central memory subsets, regulatory and stem cell-like memory subsets were isolated from just 8 patients and roughly eight healthy donors.

Results and caveats for the whole study, not just this receptor: Patients with type 1 diabetes made fewer insertions and deleted more nucleotides at VDJ recombination sites, implying thymic rearrangement abnormalities. Sequencing cDNA rather than genomic DNA could over-represent highly expressing activated cells, although activation and CD3 levels did not differ between groups. Only small numbers of individuals were included in the HLA sub-analyses, which left unresolved whether HLA type had any influence on TCRB rearrangement. In all four CD4+ subsets, TCRB CDR3 length was moderately but significantly shorter in type 1 diabetes patients. Naive, central memory and regulatory TCRB repertoires appeared to be more alike among patients than among healthy donors. PCR may preferentially amplify shorter templates, but because patient and control samples were amplified and corrected together, any resulting skew would affect both groups equally.

All of the isolated RNA was reverse transcribed with the High Capacity cDNA Reverse Transcription Kit, so expressed TCRB transcripts were sequenced. Deep immunoSEQ sequencing was applied to naive, central memory and regulatory T cell samples, giving an average of about 3.57 million total reads per sample. Sorted cells were lysed in RLT buffer, and RNA was extracted using DNase-treated RNeasy Micro or Mini kits according to cell number. To prevent cross-contamination, each cell subset was processed individually, whereas patient and healthy donor samples were processed jointly. The immunoSEQ multiplex PCR was used to amplify TCRB sequences from cDNA, yielding 87-bp fragments that span the CDR3 region. Sequencing of the amplicons was performed on the Illumina HiSeq platform. In the paper's pipeline: Synthetic template baselines were used to correct PCR bias computationally, reads within Hamming distance 2 were collapsed together, and singletons that could not be merged were discarded. Reads were aligned against IMGT to assign V, D and J genes, CDR3 length and insertions or deletions at six rearrangement sites. Clonotype counts were normalized to sorted cell number within each subset before computing true diversity and Gini coefficients with the tcR R package. The overlap coefficient, calculated on TCRB nucleotide sequences, was used to quantify repertoire sharing. As a proxy for the pre-selection repertoire, out-of-frame TCRB sequences from naive cells were analyzed. TCRdb mirrors the immuneACCESS table, restricted to in-frame sequences. Some clones are absent from its copies; in checked studies, under half trace to an unresolved V gene, and the reason for the others is unknown. The DNA was the basis for D and trimming; V, J and clone size are from that table. The sample records 250,000 to 300,000 clones, around 24% of which are singletons. About 0.011% of the sample goes to the ten largest clones.

V is clipped by 0 bases and J by 10 bases, and the sequence between their germline boundaries is 6 bases long. The cysteine opens and the phenylalanine closes a CDR3 of 11 amino acids. The DNA shown is the 33-base CDR3, in frame from base 1. The germline V gene specifies LGHNA as CDR1 and YNFKEQ as CDR2. A single peripheral blood draw of approximately 120 mL on average was collected from each donor into heparinised tubes. A BD FACSAria II and a panel including CD45RO, CCR7, CD25, CD127, CD95 and CD27 were used to sort naive, central memory, regulatory and stem cell-like memory CD4+ T cells. A purity above 98% was achieved for all sorted populations. PBMCs were isolated immediately by Lymphoprep density gradient centrifugation and stained directly without culture. So that batch effects would be minimized, each experiment stained and sorted samples in pairs, pairing one healthy donor with one patient.

Sequenced: naive CD4+ T cells from blood. This sample's cell subset or site label indicates: true naive CD4+ T cells. The source of this sequence is a woman aged 30 to 39 with type 1 diabetes. Recombination linked TRBV4-2 to TRBJ1-2; there is no confident call for the D gene. The nucleotide sequence reads TGTGCCAGCAGCCAAGAGTTACTCTACACCTTC. It codes for CASSQELLYTF.